This entry lists 25 T cell receptor beta chains sequenced from one sample in a study of blood T cell repertoires in COVID-19. TCRdb's copy holds only in-frame clones and misses some; the assay was immunoSEQ multiplex PCR. The data show some 120,000 clones, with around 86% seen just once and roughly 30% held by the top ten. Sample: peripheral blood. The receptors were sampled from an elderly woman with acute or convalescent COVID-19.

Only a few counts were recorded for this clone. The genes are TRBV5-1 and TRBJ2-7; a possible D gene is TRBD1 (6 bases). Germline V gives CDR1 SGHRS, CDR2 YFSETQ. The V gene lost 5 bases and the J gene lost 1 base, with 16 bases spanning the gap. The CDR3 runs to 15 residues. The CDR3 DNA follows: TGCGCCAGCAGAGAGCGTCCGGGACAATCCTACGAGCAGTACGTC. This gives the protein CASRERPGQSYEQYV.

This chain links TRBV19 with TRBJ1-2; a weak D match, TRBD1 (6 bases). CDR3 length: 12 residues. Trimming left V 4 bases short and J 8 bases short, with 11 bases between. Germline CDR1 and CDR2: LNHDA and SQIVND (reference sequence). The CDR3 DNA reads as TGTGCCAGTAGTAGCAGGGGCGTCGGCTACACCTTC. Translated, it gives CASSSRGVGYTF.

A few counts support this clone. This CDR3 reads CASSRTGGYNEQFF. The CDR3 DNA reads as TGTGCCAGTAGTAGGACAGGGGGGTACAATGAGCAGTTCTTC. This rearrangement joins TRBV19 to TRBJ2-1; 10 bases fit TRBD1. The CDR3 runs 14 residues. Losses at the gene ends were 4 bases for V and 4 bases for J; bases not matched to a gene: 1. CDR1 is LNHDA, CDR2 SQIVND, per germline (reference sequence).

This chain connects TRBV6-2 or TRBV6-3 to TRBJ1-2; D is ambiguous. This CDR3 contains 14 residues. Trimming cost V 1 base and J 4 bases, with 10 bases left between them. Germline lookup yields CDR1 MNHEY and CDR2 SVGEGT. The CDR3 DNA is TGTGCCAGCAGTTACTGGTCAGTTGGCTATGGCTACACCTTC. It encodes CASSYWSVGYGYTF.

J is TRBJ1-1 and V is TRBV28; tentatively, D is TRBD1 (6 bases). The CDR3 is 14 residues long. CDR1 is MDHEN and CDR2 is SYDVKM in the germline V gene. Trimming removed 7 bases at V and 3 bases at J, with 15 bases between. The CDR3 bases are TGTGCCAGCATCTCGACAGGAGCATACACTGAAGCTTTCTTT. As protein: CASISTGAYTEAFF.

On this clone itself: This CDR3 is also generated by other DNA sequences in the sample. The rearrangement joins TRBV5-1 to TRBJ2-1; 7 bases are a match to TRBD1. J was trimmed by 1 base and V by 0 bases; bases with no gene match: 1. Germline V CDR1 and CDR2: SGHRS, YFSETQ. This CDR3 has 15 residues. CDR3 amino acids: CASSLGTGSYNEQFF. The CDR3 DNA reads as TGCGCCAGCAGCTTGGGGACAGGATCCTACAATGAGCAGTTCTTC. The variable domain in full, completed from reference TRBV5-1 and TRBJ2-1, reads KAGVTQTPRYLIKTRGQQVTLSCSPISGHRSVSWYQQTPGQGLQFLFEYFSETQRNKGNFPGRFSGRQFSNSRSEMNVSTLELGDSALYLCASSLGTGSYNEQFFGPGTRLTVL.

The chain joins TRBV27 to TRBJ1-2, with 9 positions matching TRBD1. The germline V gene encodes CDR1 MNHEY and CDR2 SMNVEV (reference sequence). The V gene end was trimmed by 3 bases and the J gene end by 7 bases; junction bases not matched to a gene: 3. CDR3 size: 13 residues. For the CDR3, the DNA is TGTGCCAGCAGTTTGGACAGGGGTCGTGGCTACACCTTC. It is translated as CASSLDRGRGYTF.

In this sample, this clone turned up a few times. This sequence joins TRBV7-9 and TRBJ2-7; D remains unclear. Looked up from germline, CDR1 is SEHNR and CDR2 is FQNEAQ (reference sequence). The ends were cut back, 5 bases at V and 0 bases at J, with 11 bases in the middle. The CDR3 runs 14 residues. The CDR3 loop reads CASSAGRTSYEQYF. CDR3 coding DNA: TGTGCCAGCAGCGCCGGTAGAACCTCCTACGAGCAGTACTTC.

The V gene is TRBV2, the J gene TRBJ1-5; D not resolved. V was pared by 6 bases and J by 7 bases, with 19 bases between. From germline, CDR1 is SNHLY and CDR2 FYNNEI. This CDR3 is built from 15 residues. In nucleotides, the CDR3 is TGTGCCAGCAGCGCTAGTATTAGGGCGGGGCAGCCCCAGCATTTT. Translation gives CASSASIRAGQPQHF.

The J gene is TRBJ2-7, the V gene TRBV9; 8 bases are shared with TRBD2. Losses at the gene ends were 0 bases for V and 4 bases for J; bases not matched to a gene: 3. The germline CDR1 and CDR2 sequences are SGDLS and YYNGEE. CDR3 length equals 14 residues. The DNA of the CDR3 is TGTGCCAGCAGCGTAGCGGGGGGGGTATACGAGCAGTACTTC. Amino acid sequence: CASSVAGGVYEQYF.

The genes are TRBV18 and TRBJ2-7; D uncertain. CDR3 length: 13 amino acids. Germline lookup yields CDR1 KGHSH and CDR2 LQKENI. The germline V and J ends were trimmed by 3 bases and 2 bases, with 8 bases remaining between them. The CDR3 DNA follows: TGTGCCAGCTCACCGGGCAGAACCTACGAGCAGTACGTC. Protein sequence: CASSPGRTYEQYV.

J is TRBJ2-2 and V is TRBV5-5, with D possibly being TRBD1 (7 bases). Trimming cost V 4 bases and J 0 bases, with 10 bases left between them. This CDR3 has 15 amino acids. Germline CDR1 is SGHKS and CDR2 is YYEKEE (reference sequence). CDR3 in amino acids: CASSRGTANTGELFF. The CDR3 DNA reads TGTGCCAGCAGCCGCGGGACAGCGAACACCGGGGAGCTGTTTTTT.

The chain employs TRBV7-9 and TRBJ2-3, with TRBD1 identical over 9 bases. The CDR3 length is 17 residues. Per the germline V gene, CDR1 is SEHNR and CDR2 is FQNEAQ (reference sequence). V lost 4 bases to trimming and J lost 8 bases; unmatched junction nucleotides: 16. The CDR3 protein is CASSSGTGFGPASTQYF. CDR3 sequence (DNA): TGTGCCAGCAGCTCCGGGACAGGGTTCGGGCCGGCGAGTACGCAGTATTTT.

The V and J genes are TRBV5-4 and TRBJ2-5; TRBD2 matches 12 bases. Germline V gene sequence: CDR1 SGHNT, CDR2 YYREEE (reference sequence). The CDR3 totals 16 residues. V lost 0 bases, J lost 1 base, and 1 base stayed unmatched. The CDR3, as DNA: TGTGCCAGCAGCTTGGGACTAGCGGGGGTCCAAGAGACCCAGTACTTC. This codes for CASSLGLAGVQETQYF.

This chain connects TRBV2 to TRBJ1-3; no clear D gene. Germline CDR1 reads SNHLY; CDR2 reads FYNNEI. The CDR3 extends over 13 amino acids. Deletions cut 5 bases from V and 0 bases from J, with 5 bases between. For the CDR3, the DNA is TGTGCCAGCAGTCCCATCTCTGGAAACACCATATATTTT. Protein: CASSPISGNTIYF.

Comments on this clone: The junction differs from germline at one of its ends, possibly a read error. Within the sample, other DNA sequences also encode this same CDR3. This chain links TRBV3-1 (or the pseudogene TRBV3-2) with TRBJ1-5; the D gene is possibly TRBD1 (5 bases). This CDR3 has 13 amino acids. CDR1 is LGHDT and CDR2 is YNNKEL in the germline V gene (reference sequence). CDR3 protein: CASSQQGNQPQHF. CDR3 DNA: TGTGCCAGCAGCCAACAGGGCAACCAGCCCCAGCATTTT.

The CDR3: CASSVYRGSSATNEKLFF. The CDR3 DNA reads TGTGCCAGCAGTGTATACAGGGGGAGCTCAGCAACTAATGAAAAACTGTTTTTT. The chain has TRBV6-1 and TRBJ1-4; TRBD1 aligns across 8 bases. This CDR3 contains 18 residues. V lost 4 bases and J lost 0; bases outside the gene matches: 10. The germline V gene encodes CDR1 MNHNS and CDR2 SASEGT.

The chain joins TRBV3-1 (or the pseudogene TRBV3-2) to TRBJ1-1; D ambiguous. This CDR3 has 13 amino acids. V lost 1 base to trimming and J lost 7 bases, with 10 bases between them. CDR1 LGHDT and CDR2 YNNKEL come from the germline V gene (reference sequence). CDR3 region: CASSQVRGGEAFF. DNA of the CDR3: TGTGCCAGCAGCCAAGTTAGAGGCGGTGAAGCTTTCTTT.

The chain recombines TRBV19 with TRBJ1-4; 10 bases align to TRBD1. Trimming cost V 4 bases and J 7 bases; bases outside gene matches: 6. This CDR3 has 15 residues. The germline gives CDR1 LNHDA, CDR2 SQIVND (reference sequence). The CDR3 region has the DNA TGTGCCAGTAGTACACCGGGACAGGGGACTGAAAAACTGTTTTTT. It codes for CASSTPGQGTEKLFF.

This chain joins TRBV7-2 and TRBJ1-5; D remains ambiguous. V was clipped by 0 bases and J by 2 bases, with 8 bases between them. The CDR3 contains 15 residues. Germline V gene data show CDR1 as SGHTA and CDR2 as FQGNSA. This chain's CDR3 is CASSLAGGGNQPQHF. The CDR3 nucleotides read TGTGCCAGCAGCTTAGCTGGTGGAGGCAATCAGCCCCAGCATTTT.

CDR3 sequence (DNA): TGTGCCAGCAGTTTAACAGGGACGGGTTACAATGAGCAGTTCTTC. This codes for CASSLTGTGYNEQFF. V gene TRBV27 combines with J gene TRBJ2-1, with a possible D match to TRBD1 (6 bases). V lost 2 bases and J lost 4, with 12 bases in between. Per the germline V gene, CDR1 is MNHEY and CDR2 is SMNVEV (reference sequence). The CDR3 has 15 residues.

The J gene is TRBJ1-1, the V gene TRBV29-1, with 7 bases fitting TRBD1. The V gene end was trimmed by 7 bases and the J gene end by 0 bases; junction bases not matched to a gene: 8. CDR3 length: 14 amino acids. Germline CDR1 and CDR2: SQVTM and ANQGSEA. The DNA of the CDR3 is TGCAGCGCTGGGGACAGCTACATGAACACTGAAGCTTTCTTT. The encoded protein is CSAGDSYMNTEAFF. Full variable domain (rest looked up from reference TRBV29-1 and TRBJ1-1): SAVISQKPSRDICQRGTSLTIQCQVDSQVTMMFWYRQQPGQSLTLIATANQGSEATYESGFVIDKFPISRPNLTFSTLTVSNMSPEDSSIYLCSAGDSYMNTEAFFGQGTRLTVV.

This clone was found a few times. This chain connects TRBV7-9 to TRBJ1-3, with 7 positions matching TRBD1. The CDR3 covers 15 residues. Germline CDR1 reads SEHNR; CDR2 reads FQNEAQ (reference sequence). V was clipped by 6 bases and J by 7 bases; unmatched bases: 12. CDR3 sequence: CASSYETGLGNTIYF. The CDR3 region has the DNA TGTGCCAGCAGTTACGAGACAGGGTTAGGGAACACCATATATTTT.

The V gene is TRBV5-1, the J gene TRBJ2-7; D is ambiguous. Germline CDR1 reads SGHRS; CDR2 reads YFSETQ. V lost 6 bases and J 1 base, leaving 8 bases between the germline ends. The CDR3 is 12 amino acids. CDR3 loop: CASTPRSYEQYV. The CDR3 DNA follows: TGCGCCAGCACCCCGCGGTCCTACGAGCAGTACGTC.

The genes are TRBV11-2 and TRBJ1-1; unclear D gene. Germline V gene data show CDR1 as SGHAT and CDR2 as FQNNGV. CDR3 length: 15 residues. Trimming took off 0 bases at V and 4 bases at J, with 12 bases between the two ends. CDR3 protein: CASSLESSAVTEAFF. CDR3 sequence (DNA): TGTGCCAGCAGCTTAGAAAGTTCGGCGGTCACTGAAGCTTTCTTT. The whole variable domain, remainder taken from reference TRBV11-2 and TRBJ1-1, is EAGVAQSPRYKIIEKRQSVAFWCNPISGHATLYWYQQILGQGPKLLIQFQNNGVVDDSQLPKDRFSAERLKGVDSTLKIQPAKLEDSAVYLCASSLESSAVTEAFFGQGTRLTVV.